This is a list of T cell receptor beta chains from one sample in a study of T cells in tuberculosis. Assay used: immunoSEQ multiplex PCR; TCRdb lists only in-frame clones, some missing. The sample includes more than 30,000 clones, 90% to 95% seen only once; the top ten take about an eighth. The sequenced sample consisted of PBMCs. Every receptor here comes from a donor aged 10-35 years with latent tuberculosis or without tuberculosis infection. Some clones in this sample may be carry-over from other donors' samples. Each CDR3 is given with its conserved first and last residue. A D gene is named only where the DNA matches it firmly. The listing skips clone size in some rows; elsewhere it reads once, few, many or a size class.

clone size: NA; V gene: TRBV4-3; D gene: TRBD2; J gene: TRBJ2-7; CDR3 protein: CASSQDVGSGDLSSYEQYF; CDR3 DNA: TGCGCCAGCAGCCAAGATGTAGGTAGCGGGGACCTAAGCTCCTACGAGCAGTACTTC
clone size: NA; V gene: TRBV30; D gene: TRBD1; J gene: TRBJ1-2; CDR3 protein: CAWSRTGREGGYTF; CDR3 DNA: TGTGCCTGGAGTAGGACAGGGCGGGAGGGCGGCTACACCTTC
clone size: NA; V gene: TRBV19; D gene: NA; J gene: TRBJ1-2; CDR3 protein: CASNGGRTNYGYTF; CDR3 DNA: TGTGCCAGCAATGGAGGCCGAACAAACTATGGCTACACCTTC
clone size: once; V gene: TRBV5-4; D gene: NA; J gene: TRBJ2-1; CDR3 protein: CASSLGVRPSSYNEQFF; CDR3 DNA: TGTGCCAGTAGCTTGGGGGTCCGACCTAGCTCCTACAATGAGCAGTTCTTC
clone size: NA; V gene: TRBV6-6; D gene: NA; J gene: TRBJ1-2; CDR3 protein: CASAVGGSDYGYTF; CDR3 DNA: TGTGCCAGCGCGGTGGGGGGTTCGGACTATGGCTACACCTTC
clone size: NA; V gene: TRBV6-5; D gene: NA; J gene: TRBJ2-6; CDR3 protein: CASMNYVRGANVLTF; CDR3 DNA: TGTGCCAGCATGAATTACGTTAGAGGGGCCAACGTCCTGACTTTC
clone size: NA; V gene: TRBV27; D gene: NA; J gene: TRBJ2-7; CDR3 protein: CASSFLDTRYEQYF; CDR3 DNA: TGTGCCAGCAGTTTTTTGGACACTCGCTACGAGCAGTACTTC
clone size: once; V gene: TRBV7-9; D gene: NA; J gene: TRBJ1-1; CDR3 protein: CASRPTQRNTEAFF; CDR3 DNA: TGTGCCAGCAGGCCAACACAGAGGAACACTGAAGCTTTCTTT
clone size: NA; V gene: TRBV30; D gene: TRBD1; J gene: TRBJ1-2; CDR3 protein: CASQPRTGHGYTF; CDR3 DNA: TGTGCCTCCCAACCTCGGACAGGCCATGGCTACACCTTC
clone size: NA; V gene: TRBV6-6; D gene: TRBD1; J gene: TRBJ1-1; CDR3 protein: CASRSGTGSVTEAFF; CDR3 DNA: TGTGCCAGCAGATCCGGGACAGGGAGCGTCACTGAAGCTTTCTTT
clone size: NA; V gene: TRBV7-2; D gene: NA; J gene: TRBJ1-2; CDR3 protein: CASSLVPLTTGNYGYTF; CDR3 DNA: TGTGCCAGCAGCTTAGTCCCCCTCACGACAGGAAACTATGGCTACACCTTC
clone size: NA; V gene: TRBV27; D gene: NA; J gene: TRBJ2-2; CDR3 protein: CASSSGLWRGTGELFF; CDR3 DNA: TGTGCCAGCAGTTCCGGACTGTGGAGGGGCACCGGGGAGCTGTTTTTT
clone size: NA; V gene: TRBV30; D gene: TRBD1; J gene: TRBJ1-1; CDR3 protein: CAWSVRGLKEAFF; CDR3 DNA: TGTGCCTGGAGTGTCAGGGGGTTAAAAGAAGCTTTCTTT
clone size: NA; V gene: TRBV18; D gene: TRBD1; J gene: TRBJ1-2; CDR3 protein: CASSGGTGEPYGYTF; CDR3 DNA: TGTGCCAGCTCAGGAGGGACAGGGGAACCCTATGGCTACACCTTC
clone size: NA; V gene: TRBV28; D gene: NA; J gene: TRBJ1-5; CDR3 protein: CASRVGGSNQPQHF; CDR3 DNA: TGTGCCAGCAGGGTGGGGGGGAGCAATCAGCCCCAGCATTTT
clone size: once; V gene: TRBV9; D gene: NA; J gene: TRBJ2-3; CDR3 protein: CASSVGVSGRFTDTQYF; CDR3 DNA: TGTGCCAGCAGCGTAGGTGTGTCCGGGAGATTCACAGATACGCAGTATTTT
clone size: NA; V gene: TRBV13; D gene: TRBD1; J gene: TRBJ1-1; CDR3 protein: CASSSFDRGDTEAFF; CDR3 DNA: TGTGCCAGCAGTTCATTCGACAGGGGAGACACTGAAGCTTTCTTT
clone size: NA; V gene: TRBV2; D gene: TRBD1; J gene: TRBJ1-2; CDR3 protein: CASRRDRGTNYGYTF; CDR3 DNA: TGTGCCAGCAGACGCGACAGGGGTACTAACTATGGCTACACCTTC
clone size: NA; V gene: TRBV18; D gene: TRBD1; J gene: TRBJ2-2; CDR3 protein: CASSPTESTGGIAGELFF; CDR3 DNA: TGTGCCAGCTCACCGACAGAAAGCACAGGGGGCATCGCCGGGGAGCTGTTTTTT
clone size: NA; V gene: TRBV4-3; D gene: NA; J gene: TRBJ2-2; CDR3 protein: CASSQEFLGGSGELFF; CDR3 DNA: TGCGCCAGCAGCCAAGAGTTCTTGGGAGGTAGCGGGGAGCTGTTTTTT
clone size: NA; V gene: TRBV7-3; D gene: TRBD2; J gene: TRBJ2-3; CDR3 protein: CASSLSGGRHTQYF; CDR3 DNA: TGTGCCAGCAGCTTGAGCGGGGGCCGACATACGCAGTATTTT
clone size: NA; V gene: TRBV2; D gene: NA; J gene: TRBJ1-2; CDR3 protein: CASRANYYGYTF; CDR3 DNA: TGTGCCAGCAGAGCCAATTACTATGGCTACACCTTC
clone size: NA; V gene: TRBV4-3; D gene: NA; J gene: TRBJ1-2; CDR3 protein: CASSQERNFYGYTF; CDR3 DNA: TGCGCCAGCAGCCAAGAGCGGAACTTTTATGGCTACACCTTC
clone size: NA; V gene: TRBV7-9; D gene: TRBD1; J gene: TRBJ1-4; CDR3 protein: CASSSINRGENEKLFF; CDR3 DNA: TGTGCCAGCAGCTCCATAAACAGGGGAGAAAATGAAAAACTGTTTTTT
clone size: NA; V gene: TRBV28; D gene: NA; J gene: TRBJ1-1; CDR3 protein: CASTGRDRRFTEAFF; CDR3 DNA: TGTGCCAGCACGGGCCGAGACAGAAGATTCACTGAAGCTTTCTTT
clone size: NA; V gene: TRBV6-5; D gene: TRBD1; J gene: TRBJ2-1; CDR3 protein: CASRRTGRNNEQFF; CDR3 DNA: TGTGCCAGCAGGAGGACAGGGAGAAACAATGAGCAGTTCTTC
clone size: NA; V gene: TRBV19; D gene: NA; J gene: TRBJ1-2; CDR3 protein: CASRTDSHYGYTF; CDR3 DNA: TGTGCCAGTAGAACCGACAGTCACTATGGCTACACCTTC
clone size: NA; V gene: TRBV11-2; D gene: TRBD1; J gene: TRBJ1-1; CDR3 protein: CASSYDRGQFTAFF; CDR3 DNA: TGTGCCAGCAGCTACGACAGGGGGCAGTTCACAGCTTTCTTT
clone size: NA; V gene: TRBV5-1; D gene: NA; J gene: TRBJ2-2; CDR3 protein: CASSLVAYTGELFF; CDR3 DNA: TGCGCCAGCAGCTTGGTGGCCTACACCGGGGAGCTGTTTTTT
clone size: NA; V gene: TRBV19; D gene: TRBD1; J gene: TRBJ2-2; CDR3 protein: CASSFRETGGPGELFF; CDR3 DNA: TGTGCCAGTAGCTTTCGGGAGACAGGGGGCCCCGGGGAGCTGTTTTTT
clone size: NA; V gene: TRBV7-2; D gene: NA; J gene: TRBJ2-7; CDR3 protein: CASSLSSSYEQYF; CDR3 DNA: TGTGCCAGCAGCTTATCTAGCTCCTACGAGCAGTACTTC
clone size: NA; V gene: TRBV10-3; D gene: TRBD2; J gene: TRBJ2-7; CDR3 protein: CAIRVTSGGTGEQYF; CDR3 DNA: TGTGCCATCAGGGTAACTAGCGGGGGCACCGGCGAGCAGTACTTC
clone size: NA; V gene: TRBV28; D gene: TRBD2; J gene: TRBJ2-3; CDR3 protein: CASRRLAGATDTQYF; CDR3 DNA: TGTGCCAGCAGAAGACTAGCGGGGGCCACAGATACGCAGTATTTT
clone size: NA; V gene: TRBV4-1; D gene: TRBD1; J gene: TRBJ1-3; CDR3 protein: CASSQPDRVGNTIYF; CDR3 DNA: TGCGCCAGCAGCCAACCGGACAGGGTTGGAAACACCATATATTTT
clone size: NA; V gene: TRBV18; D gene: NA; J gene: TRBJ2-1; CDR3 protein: CASSPARNYNEQFF; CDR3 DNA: TGTGCCAGCTCACCGGCCAGAAACTACAATGAGCAGTTCTTC
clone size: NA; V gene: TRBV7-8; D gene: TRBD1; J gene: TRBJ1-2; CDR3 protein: CASSPRRTGPYGYTF; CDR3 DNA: TGTGCCAGCAGCCCGAGGCGGACAGGGCCCTATGGCTACACCTTC